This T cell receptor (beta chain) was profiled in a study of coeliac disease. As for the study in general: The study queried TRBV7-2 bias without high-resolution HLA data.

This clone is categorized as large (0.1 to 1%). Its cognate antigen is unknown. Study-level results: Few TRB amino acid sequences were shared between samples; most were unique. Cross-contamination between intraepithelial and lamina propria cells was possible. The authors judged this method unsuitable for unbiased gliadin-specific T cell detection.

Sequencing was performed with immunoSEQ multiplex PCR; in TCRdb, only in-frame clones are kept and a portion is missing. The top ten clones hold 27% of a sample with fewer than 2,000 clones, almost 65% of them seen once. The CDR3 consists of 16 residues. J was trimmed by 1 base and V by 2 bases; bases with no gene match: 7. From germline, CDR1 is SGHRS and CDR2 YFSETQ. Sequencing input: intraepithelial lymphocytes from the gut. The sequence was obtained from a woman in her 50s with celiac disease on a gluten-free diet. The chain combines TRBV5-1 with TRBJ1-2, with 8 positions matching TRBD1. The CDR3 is CASSFAGGAVNYGYTF. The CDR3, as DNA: TGCGCCAGCAGCTTCGCAGGGGGCGCGGTTAACTATGGCTACACCTTC.